This T cell receptor beta chain was sequenced for a study of shared clonotypes between healthy human individuals. CD45RO-negative, CCR7-selected cells formed the naive CD8 fraction, which excluded terminally differentiated effector memory CD45RA+ cells. Germline CDR1 MDHEN, CDR2 SYDVKM. V dropped 4 bases and J dropped 0 bases, with 12 bases sitting between them. The CDR3 loop spans 15 amino acids. The protocol was immunoSEQ multiplex PCR, while the TCRdb copy is restricted to in-frame clones and leaves out a portion. This table holds some 600,000 clones, 95% to 97% found once. The clonotype comes from a woman aged 30 to 39 in good health. The chain is built from TRBV28 and TRBJ1-2; the D gene is possibly TRBD1 (6 bases). The source material was naive CD8+ T cells sorted from blood. This chain's CDR3 is CASSYQGLANYGYTF. The CDR3 nucleotides are TGTGCCAGCAGTTACCAGGGGCTCGCTAACTATGGCTACACCTTC.